The 24 T cell receptor beta chains listed next were all sequenced from one sample in a study of HIV-infected patients and healthy controls. Antiretroviral therapy had run roughly three months, about 14 weeks, before follow-up blood collection. No cell fractionation was done, so the repertoire covers all unsorted peripheral blood T cells. Alpha and beta constant-region primers primed reverse transcription of about 500 ng RNA. Alpha and beta chain libraries were made separately by chain-specific third strand synthesis with multiplexing indices. TCRdb re-analysed the 5' RACE reads in MiXCR, keeping a single row per CDR3 protein. Altogether about 14,000 distinct CDR3 sequences are present, less than 15% being singletons, with the ten largest covering 35% to 45%. Sample: blood, taken during antiretroviral therapy. The receptors were sampled from an adult with HIV infection. The donor label of this sample is uncertain.

At least ten counts were recorded for this clonotype. The chain combines TRBV15 with TRBJ1-2, with 9 bases identical to TRBD1. V lost 0 bases and J lost 3; bases outside the gene matches: 8. The CDR3 runs to 17 residues. Looked up from germline, CDR1 is LNHNV and CDR2 is YYDKDF (reference sequence). The CDR3 bases are TGTGCCACCAGCAGAGATGCCGGACAGGGGAACGACTATGGCTACACCTTC. This sequence encodes CATSRDAGQGNDYGYTF.

The chain combines TRBV6-5 with TRBJ1-6; no clear D gene. Germline values: CDR1 MNHEY, CDR2 SVGAGI. V gave up 2 bases and J gave up 0 bases, with 8 bases separating them. The CDR3 contains 16 residues. In DNA form, the CDR3 reads TGTGCCAGCAGTTACATCCGGAGCTCCTATAATTCACCCCTCCACTTT. Translated: CASSYIRSSYNSPLHF.

The rearrangement uses TRBV5-1 and TRBJ2-3; a weak D match, TRBD1 (6 bases). CDR3 length: 15 residues. Per the germline V gene, CDR1 is SGHRS and CDR2 is YFSETQ. Trimming took 0 bases from V and 3 from J, leaving 11 bases between them. CDR3 in amino acids: CASSLAGARTDTQYF. CDR3 in DNA: TGCGCCAGCAGCTTGGCAGGGGCTCGGACAGATACGCAGTATTTT.

The table lists this clonotype with a few counts. The chain is built from TRBV28 and TRBJ2-7, with 8 bases aligning to TRBD1. The CDR3 covers 14 residues. The V segment lost 7 bases and the J segment 2 bases; nucleotides outside the gene matches: 7. Germline V lookup: CDR1 MDHEN, CDR2 SYDVKM. CDR3 nucleotide sequence: TGTGCCAGCACCCCCCCGACAGGGGCCTACGAGCAGTACTTC. This codes for CASTPPTGAYEQYF.

This clonotype was recorded at least ten times. This chain uses TRBV29-1 with TRBJ2-3; TRBD2 agrees at 11 bases. V lost 6 bases, J lost 4 bases, and 6 bases stayed unmatched. The CDR3 contains 14 residues. Looked up from germline, CDR1 is SQVTM and CDR2 is ANQGSEA. The CDR3 sequence is CSVASGGFADTQYF. DNA of the CDR3: TGCAGCGTGGCTAGCGGGGGGTTTGCAGATACGCAGTATTTT.

This clonotype was observed many times. V is TRBV5-1 and J is TRBJ2-5; 12 positions agree with TRBD2. Trimming removed 2 bases from V and 1 base from J; junction bases left unmatched: 9. This CDR3 is built from 18 residues. CDR1 and CDR2 from the germline V gene are SGHRS and YFSETQ. CDR3 region: CASSFLPTGLAGQETQYF. The DNA of the CDR3 is TGCGCCAGCAGCTTTCTTCCAACGGGACTAGCGGGCCAAGAGACCCAGTACTTC.

There are many counts of this clonotype. The V and J genes are TRBV4-2 and TRBJ2-3, with TRBD2 matching 8 bases. The CDR3 loop spans 17 amino acids. Germline CDR1 reads LGHNA; CDR2 reads YNFKEQ. V lost 0 bases and J lost 2; bases outside the gene matches: 7. In DNA form, the CDR3 reads TGTGCCAGCAGCCAAGAAGGGCCAGCGGGGGCCACAGATACGCAGTATTTT. The encoded protein is CASSQEGPAGATDTQYF.

This clonotype was detected only a few times. The rearrangement uses TRBV20-1 and TRBJ2-3; D is uncertain. Trimming left V 6 bases short and J 6 bases short, with 19 bases between. The CDR3 is made up of 14 amino acids. The V gene's germline CDR1 is DFQATT and CDR2 SNEGSKA (reference sequence). The CDR3 loop is CSAPPGRPWDTQYF. The CDR3 DNA is TGCAGTGCCCCTCCAGGTCGGCCTTGGGATACGCAGTATTTT.

This clonotype showed up many times. This CDR3 reads CASSPRMRNEQYF. For the CDR3, the DNA is TGTGCCAGCTCACCCCGTATGAGGAACGAGCAGTACTTC. V gene TRBV18 combines with J gene TRBJ2-7, with D uncertain. The CDR3 has 13 amino acids. Germline CDR1 is KGHSH and CDR2 is LQKENI. V was cut by 3 bases and J by 5 bases, with 11 bases left in between.

This clonotype occurred a few times. The rearrangement joins TRBV6-5 to TRBJ2-2, with 7 bases lining up with TRBD2. Unmatched junction bases numbered 7, after V lost 5 bases and J lost 13 bases. Germline assignment: CDR1 MNHEY and CDR2 SVGAGI. The CDR3 consists of 12 residues. CDR3 nucleotides: TGTGCCAGCAGTCCCAGGACTAGGGGGCTGTTTTTT. Protein product: CASSPRTRGLFF.

This clonotype was recorded many times. J is TRBJ2-1 and V is TRBV12-3 or TRBV12-4; possibly TRBD2 for D (7 bases). The CDR3 consists of 16 residues. Trimming pared 4 bases from V and 1 base from J, leaving 14 bases between. The CDR3 DNA is TGTGCCAGCAGTTCGGCCGCGGGGGCGTCCTACAATGAGCAGTTCTTC. Translating it yields CASSSAAGASYNEQFF.

This clonotype has a count of ten or more. The gene calls are TRBV2 and TRBJ2-2; no reliable D call. The CDR3 is 14 residues long. V was cut by 1 base and J by 4 bases, with 7 bases left in between. The germline V gene has CDR1 SNHLY and CDR2 FYNNEI. CDR3 bases: TGTGCCAGCAGTGAAGACAGAATCACCGGGGAGCTGTTTTTT. The encoded protein is CASSEDRITGELFF.

This clonotype has a count of ten or more. The chain links TRBV5-1 to TRBJ2-1, with 9 bases that match TRBD2. V gave up 2 bases and J gave up 7 bases; unmatched junction bases: 7. Germline V gene data show CDR1 as SGHRS and CDR2 as YFSETQ. This CDR3 is 15 amino acids long. The chain's CDR3 is CASSFEAGGVNEQFF. As DNA, the CDR3 is TGCGCCAGCAGCTTTGAAGCGGGGGGAGTGAATGAGCAGTTCTTC.

This clonotype is categorized as large. The V call is TRBV12-3 or TRBV12-4, the J call TRBJ2-1, with D possibly being TRBD1 or TRBD2 (5 bases each). This CDR3 region has 14 residues. V lost 7 bases, J lost 3 bases, and 13 bases lay in between. CDR3 in DNA: TGTGCCAGCACCCCGCCAGGGAGCTACAATGAGCAGTTCTTC. Translated: CASTPPGSYNEQFF.

This clonotype was counted ten times or more. V and J are TRBV29-1 and TRBJ2-3; 8 nucleotides match TRBD1. Germline V gene data show CDR1 as SQVTM and CDR2 as ANQGSEA. This CDR3 spans 13 amino acids. Losses at the gene ends were 8 bases for V and 3 bases for J; bases not matched to a gene: 7. The CDR3 nucleotides are TGCAGCACGGACAGGGTCGGTACAGATACGCAGTATTTT. Protein product: CSTDRVGTDTQYF.

This clonotype came up many times. The CDR3 loop is CASSPRQATNEKLFF. As DNA, the CDR3 is TGTGCCAGCAGCCCCAGACAGGCAACTAATGAAAAACTGTTTTTT. V and J are TRBV7-9 and TRBJ1-4, with a possible D match to TRBD1 (6 bases). Germline-derived CDR1 and CDR2 are SEHNR and FQNEAQ (reference sequence). The germline V and J ends were trimmed by 5 bases and 0 bases, with 10 bases remaining between them. The CDR3 covers 15 residues.

This clonotype has ten or more counts. The chain recombines TRBV29-1 with TRBJ1-3; D call uncertain. CDR3 length: 13 amino acids. With 4 bases removed from V and 0 bases from J, the gap between germline ends came to 7 bases. Germline assignment: CDR1 SQVTM and CDR2 ANQGSEA. The CDR3 spells CSVGESSGNTIYF. CDR3 in DNA: TGCAGCGTTGGGGAGTCCTCTGGAAACACCATATATTTT.

This clonotype occurred many times. This chain uses TRBV12-3 or TRBV12-4 with TRBJ2-5; 8 bases are shared with TRBD2. The CDR3 is 15 amino acids. The V gene end was trimmed by 5 bases and the J gene end by 2 bases; junction bases not matched to a gene: 7. This CDR3 is CASSPRGGKQETQYF. The CDR3 DNA follows: TGTGCCAGCAGTCCCCGGGGGGGGAAACAAGAGACCCAGTACTTC.

Ten or more counts support this clonotype. The chain carries TRBV18 and TRBJ2-7; D may be TRBD1 (5 bases). Germline lookup yields CDR1 KGHSH and CDR2 LQKENI. This CDR3 spans 14 amino acids. V lost 4 bases, J lost 6 bases, and 16 bases lay in between. CDR3 sequence: CASSQGPQGREQYF. CDR3 bases: TGTGCCAGCTCACAGGGCCCCCAGGGCCGCGAGCAGTACTTC.

The chain links TRBV5-1 to TRBJ1-1, with 8 bases matching TRBD1. The V gene's germline CDR1 is SGHRS and CDR2 YFSETQ. This CDR3 has 14 residues. J lost 1 base, V lost 4 bases, and 3 bases had no gene match. In nucleotides, the CDR3 is TGCGCCAGCAGCCCGGACAGGGAGAACACTGAAGCTTTCTTT. Its translation is CASSPDRENTEAFF.

This clonotype was recorded many times. The chain links TRBV18 to TRBJ2-5; D might be TRBD1 or TRBD2, each matching 6 bases. Between the trimmed V and J ends, which lost 3 bases and 2 bases, there was a span of 19 bases. The CDR3 has 17 amino acids. CDR1 is KGHSH, CDR2 LQKENI, per germline. CDR3 amino acids: CASSPEAFQGGQETQYF. In DNA, the CDR3 is TGTGCCAGCTCACCGGAGGCATTTCAAGGGGGGCAAGAGACCCAGTACTTC.

In this sample, this clonotype turned up many times. The V gene is TRBV7-8, the J gene TRBJ2-1; perhaps TRBD2 as D (6 bases). V shed 1 base and J shed 8 bases, with 18 bases lying between them. Germline lookup yields CDR1 SGHVS and CDR2 FQNEAQ. This CDR3 has 16 amino acids. CDR3 sequence: CASSLGWDGSIDEQFF. The CDR3 coding sequence is TGTGCCAGCAGCTTAGGGTGGGACGGGAGTATCGATGAGCAGTTCTTC.

Comment on this clonotype: A much more abundant neighbour one base away suggests this may be a read error. The V gene is TRBV29-1, the J gene TRBJ1-1; D possibly corresponds to TRBD1 (6 bases). The CDR3 spans 13 residues. Per the germline V gene, CDR1 is SQVTM and CDR2 is ANQGSEA. CDR3 sequence: CRGGPANFAEAFF. The CDR3 DNA follows: TGCAGAGGGGGGCCCGCTAATTTCGCTGAAGCTTTCTTT.

Ten or more counts support this clonotype. V gene TRBV12-3 or TRBV12-4 combines with J gene TRBJ2-5; maybe TRBD2 (7 bases). The V gene lost 3 bases and the J gene lost 5 bases, with 25 bases spanning the gap. The CDR3 has 18 amino acids. The CDR3 protein is CASSFSPVGGGPGETQYF. Written as DNA, the CDR3 is TGTGCCAGCAGTTTTTCTCCTGTTGGCGGGGGCCCGGGTGAGACCCAGTACTTC.